One sample yielded the 9 T cell receptor beta chains listed below, sequenced in a study of blood T cell repertoires in COVID-19. TCRdb's table, derived via immunoSEQ multiplex PCR, lists solely in-frame clones and lacks some. Of roughly 220,000 clones listed, roughly 89% are singletons. Sequencing was carried out using PBMCs or T cells enriched from blood (not recorded which). The receptors come from a man in his thirties or forties who had been exposed to COVID-19.

The V gene is TRBV27, the J gene TRBJ2-3; D might be TRBD2 (5 bases). Looked up from germline, CDR1 is MNHEY and CDR2 is SMNVEV (reference sequence). V was clipped by 5 bases and J by 4 bases, with 13 bases between them. The CDR3 is 14 residues long. CDR3 sequence reads: CASSDYWGADTQYF. Written as DNA, the CDR3 is TGTGCCAGCAGTGACTACTGGGGTGCAGATACGCAGTATTTT.

The chain couples TRBV27 to TRBJ1-4; 11 bases agree with TRBD1. CDR3 length: 14 residues. Losses at the gene ends were 5 bases for V and 8 bases for J; bases not matched to a gene: 4. Germline V gives CDR1 MNHEY, CDR2 SMNVEV (reference sequence). The CDR3 bases are TGTGCCAGCAGTATGGGGACAGGGGGGGAAAAACTGTTTTTT. Translating it yields CASSMGTGGEKLFF.

V gene TRBV4-1 combines with J gene TRBJ1-1, with unresolved D. In germline, CDR1 is MGHRA, CDR2 YSYEKL. The CDR3 is 15 residues long. V gave up 6 bases and J gave up 0 bases, with 14 bases separating them. The CDR3 region is CASRRTGGLNTEAFF. The CDR3 region has the DNA TGCGCCAGCAGACGAACCGGAGGATTGAACACTGAAGCTTTCTTT.

This sequence joins TRBV15 and TRBJ1-1, with D perhaps matching TRBD1 (5 bases). The CDR3 consists of 13 residues. CDR1 is LNHNV and CDR2 is YYDKDF in the germline V gene (reference sequence). Trimming removed 3 bases at V and 6 bases at J, with 11 bases between. CDR3 coding DNA: TGTGCCACCAGCAGGGGGTGGGGGGCTGAAGCTTTCTTT. Its translation: CATSRGWGAEAFF.

The rearrangement links TRBV6-5 to TRBJ2-5, with D unresolved. The V and J ends lost 3 bases and 5 bases respectively, with 4 bases between them. This CDR3 contains 11 residues. CDR1 and CDR2 from the germline V gene are MNHEY and SVGAGI. Here the CDR3 reads CASSYIETQYF. CDR3 in DNA: TGTGCCAGCAGTTATATTGAGACCCAGTACTTC.

J is TRBJ2-2 and V is TRBV7-9, with D possibly TRBD1 on 6 matching bases. The CDR3 is 16 amino acids. Germline CDR1 is SEHNR and CDR2 is FQNEAQ (reference sequence). Trimming shortened V by 4 bases and J by 2 bases, and 14 bases separated the two germline ends. For the CDR3, the DNA is TGTGCCAGCAGCTCGATAAGAGGGGGAAACACCGGGGAGCTGTTTTTT. It specifies CASSSIRGGNTGELFF.

The chain couples TRBV11-1 to TRBJ1-1, with D possibly matching TRBD1 (6 bases). V was cut by 5 bases and J by 3 bases, with 10 bases left in between. The CDR3 extends over 13 amino acids. CDR1 and CDR2 (germline): SGHAT, FQDESV (reference sequence). CDR3: CASSVSGDTEAFF. The CDR3 DNA follows: TGTGCCAGCAGCGTATCAGGGGACACTGAAGCTTTCTTT. Based on the CDR3 plus reference TRBV11-1 and TRBJ1-1, the full variable domain is EAEVAQSPRYKITEKSQAVAFWCDPISGHATLYWYRQILGQGPELLVQFQDESVVDDSQLPKDRFSAERLKGVDSTLKIQPAELGDSAMYLCASSVSGDTEAFFGQGTRLTVV.

This rearrangement joins TRBV19 to TRBJ2-3; weak D call: TRBD2 (6 bases). Looked up from germline, CDR1 is LNHDA and CDR2 is SQIVND (reference sequence). This CDR3 has 18 amino acids. V shed 4 bases and J shed 1 base, with 21 bases lying between them. CDR3 sequence reads: CASSNTLGRGGGTDTQYF. The CDR3, as DNA: TGTGCCAGTAGTAACACCTTGGGGCGGGGCGGAGGCACAGATACGCAGTATTTT.

The J gene is TRBJ2-7, the V gene TRBV11-2, with D perhaps TRBD2 (5 bases). The V gene lost 0 bases and the J gene lost 7 bases, with 7 bases spanning the gap. CDR1 is SGHAT, CDR2 FQNNGV, per germline. The CDR3 covers 12 residues. This chain's CDR3 is CASSLEGGEQYF. The CDR3 DNA reads as TGTGCCAGCAGCTTAGAGGGCGGGGAGCAGTACTTC.